This entry describes one TCR beta chain. The antigen is unknown. This specimen comes from a study of PD-1 blockade in classical Hodgkin lymphoma. V shed 8 bases and J 0 bases; nucleotides not matched to a gene: 0. In germline, CDR1 is ENHRY, CDR2 SYGVKD. CDR3 length: 14 amino acids. Documented time point: cycle 4 day 1 (C4D1), after 6 weeks of nivolumab. There was relapse after autologous stem cell transplantation in every patient, and there was variation in brentuximab vedotin exposure. Complete response, partial response or progressive disease constituted the best response categories observed. This table comes from immunoSEQ multiplex PCR, and its TCRdb copy is limited to in-frame clones, with some not included. This sample carries 110,000 or so clones, around 90% of them seen once, and the ten largest clones take around 20%. Overall study results and limits: Prior to therapy, complete responders displayed diversity much like that of newly diagnosed patients. CD8+ TCR diversity did not rise significantly by C4D1, unlike CD4+. Baseline TCR diversity was reportedly lower in newly diagnosed patients than in healthy donors. It was reported as lower still in relapsed/refractory patients.

The chain recombines TRBV10-3 with TRBJ2-3, with 12 bases aligning to TRBD2. This specimen was peripheral blood mononuclear cells (PBMCs), taken before the fourth cycle of nivolumab. The sequence derives from a human donor with classical Hodgkin lymphoma. The CDR3 DNA reads as TGTGCCATCGGACTAGCGGGAAGCACAGATACGCAGTATTTT. It specifies CAIGLAGSTDTQYF.